Listed here is a single T cell receptor (beta chain). Different DNA sequences within this sample yield the same CDR3. CD45RO-negative cells were positively selected for CCR7, leaving out terminally differentiated effector memory CD45RA+ cells. The data derive from a study of shared clonotypes between healthy human individuals. Sequenced by immunoSEQ multiplex PCR; TCRdb stores in-frame clones only, minus some. The sample carries approximately 2,200,000 clones, about 93% recorded once. Sequencing was carried out using naive CD8+ T cells from PBMCs. This clonotype originated in a man between 18 and 35 years old in good health. Some clones in this sample may be carry-over from other donors' samples.

CDR3 amino acids: CASSLGTTEAFF. CDR3 DNA: TGTGCCAGCAGCTTAGGGACAACTGAAGCTTTCTTT. The chain is built from TRBV7-9 and TRBJ1-1; D is possibly TRBD1 (5 bases). V gave up 1 base and J gave up 5 bases, with 5 bases separating them. The V gene's germline CDR1 is SEHNR and CDR2 FQNEAQ (reference sequence). The CDR3 extends over 12 amino acids.